One and the same sample provided the 30 T cell receptor beta chains below, sequenced in a study of control samples from healthy donors and cancer patients. Sequencing was performed with immunoSEQ multiplex PCR; in TCRdb, only in-frame clones are kept and a portion is missing. This table has fewer than 200,000 clones, almost 90% appearing once. Material: blood. All receptors come from a woman between 50 and 59 years old in good health.

V usage is TRBV27 and J usage is TRBJ2-3, with 9 nucleotides matching TRBD1. CDR3 size: 17 residues. CDR1 is MNHEY and CDR2 is SMNVEV in the germline V gene (reference sequence). With 9 bases clipped from V and 8 bases from J, the junction kept 21 bases outside the gene matches. In nucleotides, the CDR3 is TGTGCCAGTCGGAGGGAGGGACAGGGTTTAGGGGGAGGTACGCAGTATTTT. Encoded protein: CASRREGQGLGGGTQYF.

The V call is TRBV3-1 (or the pseudogene TRBV3-2), the J call TRBJ1-6, with TRBD1 matching 9 bases. Germline V gene data show CDR1 as LGHDT and CDR2 as YNNKEL (reference sequence). The ends lost 1 base at V and 7 bases at J; junction bases unmatched: 5. The length of the CDR3 is 16 residues. CDR3 loop: CASSQGRDRANSPLHF. CDR3 sequence (DNA): TGTGCCAGCAGCCAAGGGAGGGACAGGGCCAATTCACCCCTCCACTTT.

The chain carries TRBV6-4 and TRBJ1-1; possibly TRBD1 for D (5 bases). Trimming removed 2 bases at V and 1 base at J, with 17 bases between. From germline, CDR1 is MRHNA and CDR2 SNTAGT. This CDR3 has 17 residues. CDR3 nucleotides: TGTGCCAGCAGTGACCACCCCCCCGGAGGGGCGAACACTGAAGCTTTCTTT. It specifies CASSDHPPGGANTEAFF.

The chain uses TRBV6-5 and TRBJ2-1, with D possibly TRBD1 on 6 matching bases. Trimming took off 8 bases at V and 3 bases at J, with 14 bases between the two ends. CDR1 MNHEY and CDR2 SVGAGI come from the germline V gene. This CDR3 has 14 amino acids. The CDR3 DNA reads as TGTGCCAGCGATGAACAGGGATTCTACAATGAGCAGTTCTTC. It codes for CASDEQGFYNEQFF.

The J gene is TRBJ1-2, the V gene TRBV24-1; D gene uncertain. From germline, CDR1 is KGHDR and CDR2 SFDVKD. Trimming pared 8 bases from V and 8 bases from J, leaving 14 bases between. The CDR3 extends over 12 amino acids. The CDR3 DNA follows: TGTGCCACCACTACCGAGGGCCAGGGCTACACCTTC. It is translated as CATTTEGQGYTF.

This clone was counted only a few times. The chain uses TRBV7-6 and TRBJ1-5; no reliable D call. V was trimmed by 2 bases and J by 3 bases, leaving 5 bases between them. The length of the CDR3 is 13 residues. The V gene's germline CDR1 is SGHVS and CDR2 FNYEAQ. Here the CDR3 reads CASSLSANQPQHF. The CDR3 DNA reads TGTGCCAGCAGCTTATCTGCCAATCAGCCCCAGCATTTT. Supplemented by reference TRBV7-6 and TRBJ1-5, the full variable domain reads GAGVSQSPRYKVTKRGQDVALRCDPISGHVSLYWYRQALGQGPEFLTYFNYEAQQDKSGLPNDRFSAERPEGSISTLTIQRTEQRDSAMYRCASSLSANQPQHFGDGTRLSIL.

This chain links TRBV5-4 with TRBJ2-5, with D unclear. This CDR3 is built from 12 residues. Germline loops: CDR1 SGHNT, CDR2 YYREEE (reference sequence). Between the trimmed V and J ends, which lost 0 bases and 12 bases, there was a span of 12 bases. CDR3 amino acids: CASSLDTGAKYF. CDR3 nucleotide sequence: TGTGCCAGCAGCTTGGATACCGGCGCGAAGTACTTC. Together with reference TRBV5-4 and TRBJ2-5, the CDR3 gives the full variable domain: ETGVTQSPTHLIKTRGQQVTLRCSSQSGHNTVSWYQQALGQGPQFIFQYYREEENGRGNFPPRFSGLQFPNYSSELNVNALELDDSALYLCASSLDTGAKYFGPGTRLLVL.

This chain uses TRBV15 with TRBJ2-3, with D maybe TRBD2 (6 bases). Looked up from germline, CDR1 is LNHNV and CDR2 is YYDKDF (reference sequence). V gave up 4 bases and J gave up 1 base, with 12 bases separating them. CDR3 length equals 15 residues. As DNA, the CDR3 is TGTGCCACCAGCACGGCCCCGGGGGGCACAGATACGCAGTATTTT. It is translated as CATSTAPGGTDTQYF. Full variable domain (rest looked up from reference TRBV15 and TRBJ2-3): DAMVIQNPRYQVTQFGKPVTLSCSQTLNHNVMYWYQQKSSQAPKLLFHYYDKDFNNEADTPDNFQSRRPNTSFCFLDIRSPGLGDTAMYLCATSTAPGGTDTQYFGPGTRLTVL.

This chain joins TRBV5-4 and TRBJ2-1; 11 nucleotides align to TRBD2. Looked up from germline, CDR1 is SGHNT and CDR2 is YYREEE (reference sequence). V trimming: 2 bases; J trimming: 8 bases; junction bases outside the gene matches: 6. This CDR3 region has 15 residues. CDR3 in DNA: TGTGCCAGCAGCTTTCGTAGCGGGGGGGCCGATGAGCAGTTCTTC. Its protein is CASSFRSGGADEQFF. Full variable domain (missing parts from reference TRBV5-4 and TRBJ2-1): ETGVTQSPTHLIKTRGQQVTLRCSSQSGHNTVSWYQQALGQGPQFIFQYYREEENGRGNFPPRFSGLQFPNYSSELNVNALELDDSALYLCASSFRSGGADEQFFGPGTRLTVL.

The chain has TRBV7-2 and TRBJ1-1; D is uncertain. The germline V and J ends were trimmed by 2 bases and 0 bases, with 10 bases remaining between them. The CDR3 is 15 amino acids. From germline, CDR1 is SGHTA and CDR2 FQGNSA. As DNA, the CDR3 is TGTGCCAGCAGCTTAAGTCGATCCATGAACACTGAAGCTTTCTTT. Translation gives CASSLSRSMNTEAFF.

This clone was picked up one time. The chain links TRBV2 to TRBJ2-5; possibly TRBD1 or TRBD2 for D (5 bases each). Germline V CDR1 and CDR2: SNHLY, FYNNEI. The CDR3 contains 16 residues. V lost 10 bases and J lost 2, with 23 bases in between. The CDR3 loop is CATDSPHGGSQETQYF. DNA of the CDR3: TGTGCCACCGACTCGCCCCATGGGGGATCTCAAGAGACCCAGTACTTC.

This clone was recorded once. This sequence joins TRBV16 and TRBJ1-5, with D unclear. From germline, CDR1 is KGHSY and CDR2 FQNENV. The CDR3 totals 19 residues. Trimming stripped 1 base from V and 0 bases from J, with 19 bases between. CDR3 amino acids: CASSQFVGSLYDSNQPQHF. CDR3 DNA sequence: TGTGCCAGCAGCCAATTCGTTGGGTCACTCTATGATAGCAATCAGCCCCAGCATTTT.

The chain couples TRBV12-3 or TRBV12-4 to TRBJ1-5, with D unclear. The CDR3 loop spans 12 amino acids. Trimming cost V 7 bases and J 4 bases, with 8 bases left between them. CDR3 region: CASNEGNQPQHF. In DNA form, the CDR3 reads TGTGCCAGCAACGAGGGTAATCAGCCCCAGCATTTT.

The chain links TRBV28 to TRBJ1-4, with D tentatively TRBD1 (5 bases). With 1 base removed from V and 7 bases from J, the gap between germline ends came to 10 bases. This CDR3 has 14 residues. CDR1 and CDR2 from the germline V gene are MDHEN and SYDVKM. The CDR3 spells CASSLLRGGEKLFF. In nucleotides, the CDR3 is TGTGCCAGCAGTTTATTGAGGGGAGGTGAAAAACTGTTTTTT. Full variable domain (remainder filled in from reference TRBV28 and TRBJ1-4): DVKVTQSSRYLVKRTGEKVFLECVQDMDHENMFWYRQDPGLGLRLIYFSYDVKMKEKGDIPEGYSVSREKKERFSLILESASTNQTSMYLCASSLLRGGEKLFFGSGTQLSVL.

CDR3 amino acids: CASSLMDRAPGAGNTIYF. The CDR3 DNA follows: TGTGCCAGCAGCTTGATGGACAGGGCGCCTGGGGCTGGAAACACCATATATTTT. The chain recombines TRBV5-4 with TRBJ1-3; TRBD1 agrees at 8 bases. Germline V gene sequence: CDR1 SGHNT, CDR2 YYREEE (reference sequence). The V segment lost 1 base and the J segment 2 bases; nucleotides outside the gene matches: 11. The CDR3 runs 18 residues.

This chain connects TRBV7-2 to TRBJ2-3; the D call may be TRBD1 or TRBD2 (5 bases each). The CDR3 runs 12 residues. In germline, CDR1 is SGHTA, CDR2 FQGNSA. V gave up 5 bases and J gave up 11 bases, with 14 bases separating them. Here the CDR3 reads CASSPGTPWQYF. As DNA, the CDR3 is TGTGCCAGCAGCCCCGGGACCCCGTGGCAGTATTTT.

The chain couples TRBV28 to TRBJ2-7; 7 bases line up with TRBD1. Unmatched junction bases numbered 4, after V lost 1 base and J lost 7 bases. Germline-derived CDR1 and CDR2 are MDHEN and SYDVKM. The length of the CDR3 is 13 residues. The CDR3 is CASSLSGQREQYF. For the CDR3, the DNA is TGTGCCAGCAGTTTATCGGGACAGAGAGAGCAGTACTTC.

This sequence joins TRBV7-3 and TRBJ1-1, with TRBD1 identical over 7 bases. With V trimmed by 6 bases and J by 7 bases, 11 bases remained unmatched. Per germline, CDR1 SGHTA and CDR2 FQGTGA. This CDR3 contains 14 residues. CDR3 sequence (DNA): TGTGCCAGCAGATACGGGGGGACAGCCGTTGAAGCTTTCTTT. Protein sequence: CASRYGGTAVEAFF.

The count of this clone is one. The chain recombines TRBV3-1 (or the pseudogene TRBV3-2) with TRBJ1-4, with TRBD1 as a possible D gene (5 bases). The CDR3 is made up of 16 amino acids. From germline, CDR1 is LGHDT and CDR2 YNNKEL (reference sequence). Deletions cut 3 bases from V and 2 bases from J, with 13 bases between. The CDR3 DNA reads as TGTGCCAGCAGCCAGGCCACGAAGGGGACTAATGAAAAACTGTTTTTT. Protein product: CASSQATKGTNEKLFF.

V is TRBV19 and J is TRBJ1-1; D not certain. Germline CDR1 and CDR2: LNHDA and SQIVND (reference sequence). V was pared by 5 bases and J by 6 bases, with 13 bases between. This CDR3 comprises 13 residues. CDR3 residues: CASSLDRPAEAFF. In nucleotides, the CDR3 is TGTGCCAGTAGTCTCGACCGGCCCGCTGAAGCTTTCTTT.

The chain uses TRBV6-6 and TRBJ1-1; no firm D call. Trimming pared 6 bases from V and 4 bases from J, leaving 12 bases between. The CDR3 extends over 13 amino acids. The V gene's germline CDR1 is MNHNY and CDR2 SVGAGI (reference sequence). In nucleotides, the CDR3 is TGTGCCAGCAGACGCGACGGAAGCACTGAAGCTTTCTTT. Translation gives CASRRDGSTEAFF.

V and J are TRBV7-9 and TRBJ1-1; the D is unclear. The CDR3 is 10 residues long. Trimming shortened V by 2 bases and J by 13 bases, and 8 bases separated the two germline ends. CDR1 and CDR2 from the germline V gene are SEHNR and FQNEAQ (reference sequence). DNA of the CDR3: TGTGCCAGCAGCTTATCGCAGCTTTTCTTT. It is translated as CASSLSQLFF.

The rearrangement uses TRBV4-3 and TRBJ1-2, with D perhaps matching TRBD1 (5 bases). The CDR3 totals 15 residues. Trimming shortened V by 0 bases and J by 6 bases, and 14 bases separated the two germline ends. Germline CDR1 and CDR2: LGHNA and YSLEER. The DNA for the CDR3 is TGCGCCAGCAGCCAAGACAGGGTTTTCCGCCATGGCTACACCTTC. This gives the protein CASSQDRVFRHGYTF.

Here the CDR3 DNA reads TGTGCCACCAGTGGATCTGGAAGGGAGCAGTTCTTC. Protein product: CATSGSGREQFF. V and J are TRBV24-1 and TRBJ2-1; no firm D call. Trimming left V 5 bases short and J 10 bases short, with 11 bases between. CDR1 and CDR2 from the germline V gene are KGHDR and SFDVKD. CDR3 length: 12 residues.

The chain employs TRBV11-2 and TRBJ1-6; D remains unclear. The V end was cut by 5 bases, the J end by 10 bases, with 15 bases between. The germline gives CDR1 SGHAT, CDR2 FQNNGV. This CDR3 is 14 amino acids long. The CDR3, as DNA: TGTGCCAGCAGCACGAGGACGGATTCCTCACCCCTCCACTTT. It translates to CASSTRTDSSPLHF.

The J gene is TRBJ2-7, the V gene TRBV7-8; no clear D. The CDR3 runs to 13 residues. Deletions cut 1 base from V and 7 bases from J, with 11 bases between. Germline CDR1 is SGHVS and CDR2 is FQNEAQ. CDR3 bases: TGTGCCAGCAGCTTAGGGGGATCTTGGGAGCAGTACTTC. This encodes CASSLGGSWEQYF.

This clone occurred once. The chain links TRBV27 to TRBJ2-1, with 7 bases matching TRBD2. Germline V gene sequence: CDR1 MNHEY, CDR2 SMNVEV (reference sequence). The CDR3 runs to 15 residues. V was clipped by 3 bases and J by 5 bases; unmatched bases: 7. DNA for the CDR3: TGTGCCAGCAGTTTTCTAGCGGAACGCGACAATGAGCAGTTCTTC. Translation: CASSFLAERDNEQFF.

The chain recombines TRBV19 with TRBJ1-6; TRBD1 matches 7 bases. This CDR3 has 16 residues. The germline CDR1 and CDR2 sequences are LNHDA and SQIVND (reference sequence). J gave up 10 bases and V 5 bases, and 14 bases lay outside the gene matches. The CDR3 protein is CASSRRSDRVGSPLHF. DNA for the CDR3: TGTGCCAGTAGTCGACGATCAGACAGGGTTGGCTCACCCCTCCACTTT.

This clone was recorded only once. This chain connects TRBV28 to TRBJ1-2; no firm D call. This CDR3 comprises 17 residues. CDR1 MDHEN and CDR2 SYDVKM come from the germline V gene. V lost 4 bases and J 2 bases, leaving 20 bases between the germline ends. The CDR3 region has the DNA TGTGCCAGCAGTTCTTTCCTCTTTAGACGGTACAACTATGGCTACACCTTC. Residues: CASSSFLFRRYNYGYTF.

V and J are TRBV6-1 and TRBJ1-1; D remains unclear. This CDR3 is built from 14 residues. Germline CDR1 reads MNHNS; CDR2 reads SASEGT. The V gene lost 2 bases and the J gene lost 0 bases, with 7 bases spanning the gap. CDR3 in DNA: TGTGCCAGCAGTGAATCGGTTATGAACACTGAAGCTTTCTTT. Residues: CASSESVMNTEAFF.